The T cell receptor (beta chain) described here comes from a study of cytomegalovirus exposure and HLA in healthy donors. As regards this clone: Its antigen is as yet unknown.

Study-wide results and limits: There were some public TCRs occurring in many donors, but most TCR sequences were rare.

V dropped 5 bases and J dropped 5 bases, with 9 bases sitting between them. The CDR3 contains 13 residues. Germline V gives CDR1 SGHTA, CDR2 FQGNSA. TCRdb keeps only in-frame clones here, not all; method: immunoSEQ multiplex PCR. The sample consists of tens of thousands of clones, approximately 94% of them appearing once. The sample taken for sequencing was PBMCs. This clonotype originated in a man aged 18 to 35 in good health and CMV-seropositive. The chain carries TRBV7-2 and TRBJ1-4; D gene ambiguous. For the CDR3, the DNA is TGTGCCAGCAGCCTCGTCTTAAATGAAAAACTGTTTTTT. Amino acids: CASSLVLNEKLFF.